This TCR beta chain was observed in a study of identifying expanded T cells in peripheral blood. Study-level points and caveats: Variance in clone template counts between approximately two-week samples significantly increased with total template count across all healthy donors. Differentially abundant clones: 0.95 to 1.5 between replicates, 16.4 at around 14 days, over 18 at four.

Healthy donors had no documented immune events, such as infections, while sampled. Sequencing was performed with immunoSEQ multiplex PCR; in TCRdb, only in-frame clones are kept and a portion is missing. The repertoire includes approximately 110,000 clones, around 89% of them detected once, and roughly 15% sits in the top ten. As concerns this clone: Its antigen is unidentified.

The V segment lost 4 bases and the J segment 7 bases; nucleotides outside the gene matches: 10. CDR3 length equals 16 residues. The germline gives CDR1 KGHSH, CDR2 LQKENI. Sequences were obtained from blood. The chain has TRBV18 and TRBJ1-4; 9 bases agree with TRBD1. The TCR comes from a person aged 18 to 70 in good health. The CDR3 nucleotides read TGTGCCAGCTCACGAGCAAGACAGGGGGTCGTTGAAAAACTGTTTTTT. Amino acids: CASSRARQGVVEKLFF.